This T cell receptor beta chain was captured by sequencing in a study of T cell changes during pregnancy in multiple sclerosis. Assay used: immunoSEQ multiplex PCR; TCRdb lists only in-frame clones, some missing. The table shows approximately 21,000 clones, with 75% to 90% occurring only once. The junction had 7 bases not matched to a gene; V was cut back by 2 bases and J by 2 bases. The CDR3 contains 15 residues. Germline loops: CDR1 SGHNT, CDR2 YYREEE (reference sequence). The V gene is TRBV5-4, the J gene TRBJ2-7, with 7 bases aligning to TRBD2. This receptor was obtained from a female donor with multiple sclerosis, enrolled in a pregnancy study. Sequenced here: CD8+ T cells from peripheral blood mononuclear cells, sampled in the first trimester of pregnancy. CDR3 residues: CASSLKAGIPYEQYF. The CDR3 nucleotides read TGTGCCAGCAGCTTAAAAGCGGGAATCCCCTACGAGCAGTACTTC.